This TCR beta chain emerged from a study of STAT5B mutations in CD4+ large granular lymphocyte leukemia. Overall study: The CDR3 'QG' motif was associated with a particular HLA allele among healthy donors.

The CDR3 spans 16 residues. Study results and limitations: CD4-sorted patient repertoires seemed more clonal than healthy CD4+ repertoires.

TCRdb's copy holds only in-frame clones and misses some; the assay was immunoSEQ multiplex PCR. Of over 35,000 clones in the sample, approximately 85% were seen once. A single count supports this clone. Its antigen is not known. The chain joins TRBV21-1 to TRBJ2-3. TRBV21-1 is a documented pseudogene. Source material: CD4+ T cells from blood buffy coats. The source of this sequence is a human donor in good health. CDR3 region: CASSKVHLISTDTQYF. For the CDR3, the DNA is TGTGCCAGCAGCAAAGTCCACCTTATAAGCACAGATACGCAGTATTTT.